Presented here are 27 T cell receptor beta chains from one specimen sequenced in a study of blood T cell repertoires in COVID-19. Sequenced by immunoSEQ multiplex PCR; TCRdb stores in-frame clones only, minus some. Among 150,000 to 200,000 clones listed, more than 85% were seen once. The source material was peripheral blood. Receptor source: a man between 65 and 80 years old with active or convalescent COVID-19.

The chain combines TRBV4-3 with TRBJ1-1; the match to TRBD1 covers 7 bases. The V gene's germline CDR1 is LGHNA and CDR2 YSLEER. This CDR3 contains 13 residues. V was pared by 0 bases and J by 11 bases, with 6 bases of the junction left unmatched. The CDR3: CASSQDIRGLAFF. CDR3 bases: TGCGCCAGCAGCCAAGATATTAGGGGGCTGGCTTTCTTT.

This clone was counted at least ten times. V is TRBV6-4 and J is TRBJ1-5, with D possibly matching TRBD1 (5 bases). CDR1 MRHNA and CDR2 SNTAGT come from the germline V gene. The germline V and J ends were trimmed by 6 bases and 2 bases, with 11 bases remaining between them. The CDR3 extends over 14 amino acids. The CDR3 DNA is TGTGCCAGCAGGCGACAAGGGGGCAATCAGCCCCAGCATTTT. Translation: CASRRQGGNQPQHF.

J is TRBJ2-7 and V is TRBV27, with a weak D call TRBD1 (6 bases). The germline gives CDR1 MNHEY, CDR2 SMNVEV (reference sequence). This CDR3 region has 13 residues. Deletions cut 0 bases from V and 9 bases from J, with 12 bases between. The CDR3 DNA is TGTGCCAGCAGTTTATCGGGGGCAGAGGGGCAGTACTTC. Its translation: CASSLSGAEGQYF.

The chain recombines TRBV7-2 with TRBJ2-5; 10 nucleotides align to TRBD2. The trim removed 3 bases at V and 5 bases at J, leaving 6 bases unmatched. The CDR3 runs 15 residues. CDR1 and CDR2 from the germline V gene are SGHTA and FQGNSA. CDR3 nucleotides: TGTGCCAGCAGCTTCACAGCGGGAGGGCGGGAGACCCAGTACTTC. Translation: CASSFTAGGRETQYF.

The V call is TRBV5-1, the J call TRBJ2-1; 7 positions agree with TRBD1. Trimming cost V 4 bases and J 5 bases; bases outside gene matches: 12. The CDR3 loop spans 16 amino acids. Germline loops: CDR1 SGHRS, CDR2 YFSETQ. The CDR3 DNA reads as TGCGCCAGCAGCGTTGGTACAGGGGTACTACACAATGAGCAGTTCTTC. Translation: CASSVGTGVLHNEQFF.

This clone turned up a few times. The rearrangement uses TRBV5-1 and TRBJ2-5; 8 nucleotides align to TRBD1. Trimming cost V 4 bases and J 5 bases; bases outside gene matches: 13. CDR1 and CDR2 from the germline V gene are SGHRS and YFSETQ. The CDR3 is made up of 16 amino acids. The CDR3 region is CASSLTPTGVLETQYF. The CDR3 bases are TGCGCCAGCAGCCTCACCCCGACAGGGGTATTGGAGACCCAGTACTTC. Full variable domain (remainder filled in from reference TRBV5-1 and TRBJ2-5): KAGVTQTPRYLIKTRGQQVTLSCSPISGHRSVSWYQQTPGQGLQFLFEYFSETQRNKGNFPGRFSGRQFSNSRSEMNVSTLELGDSALYLCASSLTPTGVLETQYFGPGTRLLVL.

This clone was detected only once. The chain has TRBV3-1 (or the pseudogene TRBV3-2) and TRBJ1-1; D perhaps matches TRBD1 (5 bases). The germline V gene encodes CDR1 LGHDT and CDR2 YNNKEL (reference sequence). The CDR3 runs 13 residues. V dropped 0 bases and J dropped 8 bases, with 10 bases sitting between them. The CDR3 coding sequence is TGTGCCAGCAGCCAAGATTGGGGCGGAGAAGCTTTCTTT. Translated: CASSQDWGGEAFF.

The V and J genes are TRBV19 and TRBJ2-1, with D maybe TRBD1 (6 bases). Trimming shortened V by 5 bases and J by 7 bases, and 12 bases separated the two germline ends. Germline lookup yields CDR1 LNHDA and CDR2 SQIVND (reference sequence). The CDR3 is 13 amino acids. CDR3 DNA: TGTGCCAGTAGTGTTTTACAGGGAAATGAGCAGTTCTTC. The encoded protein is CASSVLQGNEQFF.

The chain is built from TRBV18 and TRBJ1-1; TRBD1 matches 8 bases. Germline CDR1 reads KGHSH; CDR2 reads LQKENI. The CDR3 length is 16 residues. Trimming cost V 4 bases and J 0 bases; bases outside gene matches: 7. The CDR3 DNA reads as TGTGCCAGCTCACAACTGACAGGGGCGATGAACACTGAAGCTTTCTTT. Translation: CASSQLTGAMNTEAFF.

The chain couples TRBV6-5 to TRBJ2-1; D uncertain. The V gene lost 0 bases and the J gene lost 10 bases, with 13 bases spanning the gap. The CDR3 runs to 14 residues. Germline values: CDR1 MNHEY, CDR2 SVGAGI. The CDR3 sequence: CASSYSAAVGEQFF. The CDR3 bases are TGTGCCAGCAGTTACTCGGCAGCTGTGGGCGAGCAGTTCTTC.

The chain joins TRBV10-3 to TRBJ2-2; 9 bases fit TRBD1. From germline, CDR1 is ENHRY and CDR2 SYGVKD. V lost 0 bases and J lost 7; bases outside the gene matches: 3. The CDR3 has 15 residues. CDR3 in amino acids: CAISESTGGHGELFF. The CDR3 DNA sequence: TGTGCCATCAGTGAGTCTACAGGGGGCCACGGGGAGCTGTTTTTT.

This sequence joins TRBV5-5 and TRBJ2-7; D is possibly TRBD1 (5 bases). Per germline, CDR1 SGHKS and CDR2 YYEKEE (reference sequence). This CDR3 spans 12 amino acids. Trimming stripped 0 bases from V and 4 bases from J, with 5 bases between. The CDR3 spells CASSLEGYEQYF. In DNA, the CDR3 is TGTGCCAGCAGCTTGGAGGGGTACGAGCAGTACTTC.

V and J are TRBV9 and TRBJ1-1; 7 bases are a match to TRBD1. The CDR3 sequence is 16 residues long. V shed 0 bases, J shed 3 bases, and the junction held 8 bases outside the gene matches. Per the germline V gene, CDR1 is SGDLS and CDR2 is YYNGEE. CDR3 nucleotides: TGTGCCAGCAGCGTAGGAGTGGCAGGGGGAGACACTGAAGCTTTCTTT. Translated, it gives CASSVGVAGGDTEAFF. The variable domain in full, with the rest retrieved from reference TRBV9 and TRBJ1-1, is DSGVTQTPKHLITATGQRVTLRCSPRSGDLSVYWYQQSLDQGLQFLIQYYNGEERAKGNILERFSAQQFPDLHSELNLSSLELGDSALYFCASSVGVAGGDTEAFFGQGTRLTVV.

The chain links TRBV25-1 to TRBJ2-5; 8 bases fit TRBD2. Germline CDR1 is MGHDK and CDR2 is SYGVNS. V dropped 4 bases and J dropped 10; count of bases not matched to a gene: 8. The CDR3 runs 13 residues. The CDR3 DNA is TGTGCCAGCAGTGCCTCGACACGGGGGGGCCAGTACTTC. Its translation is CASSASTRGGQYF.

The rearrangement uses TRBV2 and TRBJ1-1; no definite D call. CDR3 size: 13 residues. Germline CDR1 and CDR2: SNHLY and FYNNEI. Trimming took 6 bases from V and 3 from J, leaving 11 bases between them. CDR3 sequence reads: CASRESRYTEAFF. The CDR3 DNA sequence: TGTGCCAGCAGGGAGAGCCGGTACACTGAAGCTTTCTTT. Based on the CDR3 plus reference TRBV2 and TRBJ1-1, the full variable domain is EPEVTQTPSHQVTQMGQEVILRCVPISNHLYFYWYRQILGQKVEFLVSFYNNEISEKSEIFDDQFSVERPDGSNFTLKIRSTKLEDSAMYFCASRESRYTEAFFGQGTRLTVV.

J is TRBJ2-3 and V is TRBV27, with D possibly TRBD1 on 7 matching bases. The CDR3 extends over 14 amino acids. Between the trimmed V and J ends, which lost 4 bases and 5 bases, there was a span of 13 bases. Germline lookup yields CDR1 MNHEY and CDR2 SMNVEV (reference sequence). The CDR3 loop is CASSSYRGGDTQYF. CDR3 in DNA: TGTGCCAGCAGTTCCTACAGGGGAGGAGATACGCAGTATTTT.

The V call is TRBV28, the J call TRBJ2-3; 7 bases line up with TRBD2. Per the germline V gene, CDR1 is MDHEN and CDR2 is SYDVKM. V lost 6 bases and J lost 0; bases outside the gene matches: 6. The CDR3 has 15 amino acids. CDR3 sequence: CASSPGGISTDTQYF. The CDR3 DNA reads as TGTGCCAGCAGCCCCGGGGGGATTAGCACAGATACGCAGTATTTT.

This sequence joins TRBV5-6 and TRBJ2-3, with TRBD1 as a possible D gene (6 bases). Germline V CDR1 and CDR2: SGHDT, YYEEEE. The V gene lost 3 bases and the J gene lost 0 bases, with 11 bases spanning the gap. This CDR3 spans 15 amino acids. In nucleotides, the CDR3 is TGTGCCAGCAGCTCGGGACAATCTAGCACAGATACGCAGTATTTT. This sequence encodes CASSSGQSSTDTQYF.

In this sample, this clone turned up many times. CDR3 sequence: CASSSRRLASTDTQYF. In DNA, the CDR3 is TGTGCCAGCAGCTCCAGAAGACTAGCGAGCACAGATACGCAGTATTTT. V usage is TRBV7-8 and J usage is TRBJ2-3; 8 bases align to TRBD2. With V trimmed by 4 bases and J by 0 bases, 6 bases remained unmatched. This CDR3 has 16 amino acids. Germline V gene sequence: CDR1 SGHVS, CDR2 FQNEAQ.

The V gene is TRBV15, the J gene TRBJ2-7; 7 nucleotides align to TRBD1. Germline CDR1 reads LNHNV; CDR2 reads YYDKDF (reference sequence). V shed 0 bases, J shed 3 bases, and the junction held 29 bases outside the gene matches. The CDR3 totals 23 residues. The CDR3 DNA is TGTGCCACCAGCAGAGACCCCTACCCCCACACTCCCCTCTGGACAGGAGGACACTACGAGCAGTACTTC. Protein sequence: CATSRDPYPHTPLWTGGHYEQYF.

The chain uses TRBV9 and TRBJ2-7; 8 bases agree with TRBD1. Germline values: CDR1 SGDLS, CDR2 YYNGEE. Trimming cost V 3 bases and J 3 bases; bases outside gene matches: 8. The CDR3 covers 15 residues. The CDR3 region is CASSAVDRDLYEQYF. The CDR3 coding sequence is TGTGCCAGCAGCGCTGTGGACAGGGACCTCTACGAGCAGTACTTC.

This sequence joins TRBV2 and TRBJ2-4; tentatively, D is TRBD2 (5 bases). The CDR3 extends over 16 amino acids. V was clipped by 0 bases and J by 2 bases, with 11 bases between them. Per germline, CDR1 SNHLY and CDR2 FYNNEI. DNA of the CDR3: TGTGCCAGCAGTGAAGCGGGTGAGGGAACCAAAAACATTCAGTACTTC. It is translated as CASSEAGEGTKNIQYF.

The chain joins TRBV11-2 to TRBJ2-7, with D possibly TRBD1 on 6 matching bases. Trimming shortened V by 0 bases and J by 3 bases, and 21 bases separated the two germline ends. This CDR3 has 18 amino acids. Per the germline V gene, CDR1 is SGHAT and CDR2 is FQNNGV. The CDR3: CASSLDPPFFRDNYEQYF. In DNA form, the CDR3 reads TGTGCCAGCAGCTTAGACCCGCCCTTTTTCCGGGACAACTACGAGCAGTACTTC.

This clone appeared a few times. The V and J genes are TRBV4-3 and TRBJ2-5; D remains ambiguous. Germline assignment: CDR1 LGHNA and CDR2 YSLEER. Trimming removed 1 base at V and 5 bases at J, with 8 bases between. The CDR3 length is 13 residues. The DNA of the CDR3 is TGCGCCAGCAGCCAAGTACTAAGGGAGACCCAGTACTTC. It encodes CASSQVLRETQYF.

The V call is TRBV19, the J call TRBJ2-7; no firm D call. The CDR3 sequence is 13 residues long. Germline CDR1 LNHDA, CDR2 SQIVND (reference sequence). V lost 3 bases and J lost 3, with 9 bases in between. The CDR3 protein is CASSMVASYEQYF. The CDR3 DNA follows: TGTGCCAGTAGTATGGTGGCCAGCTACGAGCAGTACTTC.

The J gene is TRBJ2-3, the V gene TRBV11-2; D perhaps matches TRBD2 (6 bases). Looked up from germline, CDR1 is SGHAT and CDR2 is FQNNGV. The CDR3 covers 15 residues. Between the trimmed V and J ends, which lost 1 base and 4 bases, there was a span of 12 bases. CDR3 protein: CASSLVRLVSDTQYF. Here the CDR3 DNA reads TGTGCCAGCAGCTTAGTACGACTAGTTTCAGATACGCAGTATTTT.

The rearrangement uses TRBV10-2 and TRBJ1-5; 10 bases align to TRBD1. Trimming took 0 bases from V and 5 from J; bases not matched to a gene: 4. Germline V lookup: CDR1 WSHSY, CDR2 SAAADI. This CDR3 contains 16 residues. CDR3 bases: TGCGCCAGCAGTGAGTCAGGGACAGGGGATTATCAGCCCCAGCATTTT. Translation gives CASSESGTGDYQPQHF.